This T cell receptor (beta chain) came from a study of OX40 agonist ivuxolimab in advanced cancers. About the research overall: Having had anti-PD-1, anti-PD-L1 or anti-CTLA-4 therapy before was allowed, and around 39% had some. Study-wide results and limits: Doses of 0.1 to 3.0 mg/kg were accompanied by clonal expansion of CD4+ and CD8+ blood T cells by week 6. Expanded clones belonging to CD8+ T cells outnumbered, on average, those of CD4+.

Repertoires were generated with immunoSEQ multiplex PCR, while TCRdb's copy carries only in-frame clones and drops some. The sample consists of fewer than 95,000 clones, about 90% of them appearing once. Germline CDR1 reads SGHVS; CDR2 reads FQNEAQ. V was trimmed by 5 bases and J by 2 bases, leaving 12 bases between them. The CDR3 is 14 residues long. Of note for this clone: Its specificity is unknown.

This TCR was sampled from an adult with an advanced solid tumor such as melanoma, head and neck, liver or kidney cancer. The specimen comprised CD4+ or CD8+ T cells sorted from blood, sampled in a trial of the OX40 agonist ivuxolimab. The rearrangement links TRBV7-8 to TRBJ2-5, with D possibly being TRBD1 or TRBD2 (5 bases each). CDR3 DNA: TGTGCCAGCAGCCCGGGGCAGATACAAGAGACCCAGTACTTC. It specifies CASSPGQIQETQYF.